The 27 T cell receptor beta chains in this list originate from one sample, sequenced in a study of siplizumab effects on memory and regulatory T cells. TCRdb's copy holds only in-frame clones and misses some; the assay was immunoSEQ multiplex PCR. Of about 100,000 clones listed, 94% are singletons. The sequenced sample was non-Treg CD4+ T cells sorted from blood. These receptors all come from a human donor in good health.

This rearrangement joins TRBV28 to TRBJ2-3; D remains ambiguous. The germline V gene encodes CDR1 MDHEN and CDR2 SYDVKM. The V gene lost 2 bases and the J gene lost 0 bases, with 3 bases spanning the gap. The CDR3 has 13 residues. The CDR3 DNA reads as TGTGCCAGCAGTTTACCTAGCACAGATACGCAGTATTTT. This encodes CASSLPSTDTQYF.

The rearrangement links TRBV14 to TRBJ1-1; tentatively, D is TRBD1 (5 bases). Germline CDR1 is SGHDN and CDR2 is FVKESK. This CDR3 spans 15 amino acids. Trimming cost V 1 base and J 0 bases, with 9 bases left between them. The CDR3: CASSQVRVMNTEAFF. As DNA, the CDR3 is TGTGCCAGCAGCCAAGTCAGGGTCATGAACACTGAAGCTTTCTTT.

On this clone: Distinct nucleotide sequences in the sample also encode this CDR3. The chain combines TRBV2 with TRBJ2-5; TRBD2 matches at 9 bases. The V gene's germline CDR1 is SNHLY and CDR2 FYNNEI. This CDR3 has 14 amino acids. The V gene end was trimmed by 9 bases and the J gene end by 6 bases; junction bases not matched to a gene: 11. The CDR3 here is CASSQGLAGQTQYF. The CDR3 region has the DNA TGTGCCAGTAGTCAGGGACTAGCTGGGCAGACCCAGTACTTC.

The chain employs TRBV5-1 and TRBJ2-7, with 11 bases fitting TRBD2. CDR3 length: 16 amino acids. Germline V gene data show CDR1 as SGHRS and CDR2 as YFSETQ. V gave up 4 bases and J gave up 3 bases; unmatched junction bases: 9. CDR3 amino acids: CASSNGIAGGDYEQYF. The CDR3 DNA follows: TGCGCCAGCAGCAATGGTATAGCGGGAGGGGACTACGAGCAGTACTTC.

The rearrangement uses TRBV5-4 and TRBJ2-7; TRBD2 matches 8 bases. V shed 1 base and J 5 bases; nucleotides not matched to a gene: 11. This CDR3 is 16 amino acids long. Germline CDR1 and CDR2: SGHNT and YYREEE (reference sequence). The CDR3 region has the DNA TGTGCCAGCAGCTTGAGCGGGAGCGGAAATCGCAACGAGCAGTACTTC. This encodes CASSLSGSGNRNEQYF.

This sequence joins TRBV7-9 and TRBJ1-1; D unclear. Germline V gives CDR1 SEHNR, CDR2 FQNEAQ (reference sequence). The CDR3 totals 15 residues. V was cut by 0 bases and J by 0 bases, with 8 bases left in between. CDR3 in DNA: TGTGCCAGCAGCTTAGCCCAAGGGTTGAACACTGAAGCTTTCTTT. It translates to CASSLAQGLNTEAFF.

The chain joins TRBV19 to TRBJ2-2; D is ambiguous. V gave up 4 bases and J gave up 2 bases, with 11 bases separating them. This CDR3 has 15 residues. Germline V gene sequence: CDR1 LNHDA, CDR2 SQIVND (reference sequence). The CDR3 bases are TGTGCCAGTAGTAATGGACCTTTAAACACCGGGGAGCTGTTTTTT. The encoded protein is CASSNGPLNTGELFF.

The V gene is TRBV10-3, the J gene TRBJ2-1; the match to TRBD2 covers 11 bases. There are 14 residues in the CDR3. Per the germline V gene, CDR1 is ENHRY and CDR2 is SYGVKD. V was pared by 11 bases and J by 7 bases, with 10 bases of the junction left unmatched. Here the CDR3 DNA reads TGTGCCGCCTCGACTAGCGGGACTAGGAATGAGCAGTTCTTC. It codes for CAASTSGTRNEQFF.

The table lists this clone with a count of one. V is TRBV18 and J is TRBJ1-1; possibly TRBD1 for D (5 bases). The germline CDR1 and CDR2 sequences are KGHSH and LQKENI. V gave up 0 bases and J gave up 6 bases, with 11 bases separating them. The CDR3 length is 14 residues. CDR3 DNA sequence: TGTGCCAGCTCACCACCGAGCAGGGTTGCTGAAGCTTTCTTT. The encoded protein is CASSPPSRVAEAFF.

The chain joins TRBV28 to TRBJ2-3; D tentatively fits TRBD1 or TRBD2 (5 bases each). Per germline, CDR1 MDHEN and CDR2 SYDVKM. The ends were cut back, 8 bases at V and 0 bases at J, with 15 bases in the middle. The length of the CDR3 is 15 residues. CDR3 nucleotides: TGTGCCAGCCTCCGGTTCGGGACGAGCACAGATACGCAGTATTTT. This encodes CASLRFGTSTDTQYF.

The chain's CDR3 is CASSVGGLLNSPLHF. The CDR3 DNA is TGTGCCAGCAGCGTCGGTGGCCTCCTTAATTCACCCCTCCACTTT. The chain carries TRBV9 and TRBJ1-6; no firm D call. Germline assignment: CDR1 SGDLS and CDR2 YYNGEE. This CDR3 has 15 residues. Trimming removed 2 bases at V and 6 bases at J, with 12 bases between.

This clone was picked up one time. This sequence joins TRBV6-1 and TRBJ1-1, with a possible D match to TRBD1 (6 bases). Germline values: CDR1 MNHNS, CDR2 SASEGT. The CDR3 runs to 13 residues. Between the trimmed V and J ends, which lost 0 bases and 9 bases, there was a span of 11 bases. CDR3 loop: CASSEAMGGQAFF. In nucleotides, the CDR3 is TGTGCCAGCAGTGAAGCGATGGGGGGGCAAGCTTTCTTT.

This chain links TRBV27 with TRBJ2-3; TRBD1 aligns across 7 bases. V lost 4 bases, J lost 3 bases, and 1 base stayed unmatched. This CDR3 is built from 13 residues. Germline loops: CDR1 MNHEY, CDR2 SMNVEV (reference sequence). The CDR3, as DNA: TGTGCCAGCAGTTACAGGGGTACAGATACGCAGTATTTT. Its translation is CASSYRGTDTQYF.

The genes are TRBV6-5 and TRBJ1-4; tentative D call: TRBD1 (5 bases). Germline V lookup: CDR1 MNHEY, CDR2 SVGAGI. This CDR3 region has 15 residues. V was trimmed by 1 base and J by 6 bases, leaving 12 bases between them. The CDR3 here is CASSYWEGSDEKLFF. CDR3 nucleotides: TGTGCCAGCAGTTACTGGGAGGGGTCGGATGAAAAACTGTTTTTT.

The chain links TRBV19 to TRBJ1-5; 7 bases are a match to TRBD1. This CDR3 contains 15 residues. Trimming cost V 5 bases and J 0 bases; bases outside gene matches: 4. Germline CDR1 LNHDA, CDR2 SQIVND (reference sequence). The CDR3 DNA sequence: TGTGCCAGTAGTGCCCGACAGGGTAGCAATCAGCCCCAGCATTTT. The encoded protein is CASSARQGSNQPQHF.

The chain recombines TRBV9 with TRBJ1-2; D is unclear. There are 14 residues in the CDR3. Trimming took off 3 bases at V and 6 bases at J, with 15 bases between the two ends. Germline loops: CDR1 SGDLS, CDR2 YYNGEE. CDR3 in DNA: TGTGCCAGCAGCGCAACTACAGCGACTCATGGCTACACCTTC. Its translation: CASSATTATHGYTF.

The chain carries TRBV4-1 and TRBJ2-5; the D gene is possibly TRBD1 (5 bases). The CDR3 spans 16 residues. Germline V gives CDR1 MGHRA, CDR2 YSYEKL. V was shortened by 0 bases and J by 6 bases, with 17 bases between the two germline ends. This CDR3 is CASSQEGKGFVKTQYF. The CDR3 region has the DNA TGCGCCAGCAGCCAAGAAGGGAAGGGGTTCGTGAAGACCCAGTACTTC.

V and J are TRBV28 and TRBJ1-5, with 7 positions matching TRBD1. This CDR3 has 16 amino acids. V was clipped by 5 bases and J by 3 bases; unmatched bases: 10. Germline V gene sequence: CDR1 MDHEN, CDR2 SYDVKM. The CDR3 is CASSAPGQPLNQPQHF. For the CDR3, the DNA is TGTGCCAGCAGTGCGCCGGGACAGCCGCTCAATCAGCCCCAGCATTTT.

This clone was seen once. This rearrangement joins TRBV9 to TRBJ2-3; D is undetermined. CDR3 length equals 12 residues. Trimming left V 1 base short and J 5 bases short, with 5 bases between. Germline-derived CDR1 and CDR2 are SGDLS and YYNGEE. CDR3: CASSVMGDTQYF. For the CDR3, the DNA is TGTGCCAGCAGCGTAATGGGAGATACGCAGTATTTT.

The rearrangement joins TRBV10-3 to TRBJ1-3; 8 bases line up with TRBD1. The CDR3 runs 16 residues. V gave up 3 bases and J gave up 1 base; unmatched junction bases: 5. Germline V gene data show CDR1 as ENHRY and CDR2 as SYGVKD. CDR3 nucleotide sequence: TGTGCCATCAGTGACGGACAGGGTAGATCTGGAAACACCATATATTTT. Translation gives CAISDGQGRSGNTIYF.

The CDR3 is CAISESGTGVTEAFF. In DNA form, the CDR3 reads TGTGCCATCAGTGAATCCGGGACAGGGGTGACTGAAGCTTTCTTT. The gene calls are TRBV10-3 and TRBJ1-1; 10 bases match TRBD1. V lost 3 bases and J lost 5; bases outside the gene matches: 6. Germline V lookup: CDR1 ENHRY, CDR2 SYGVKD. This CDR3 has 15 amino acids.

Written as DNA, the CDR3 is TGTGCCAGCAGCTCCCAGGGACCGGAGAACACTGAAGCTTTCTTT. Protein: CASSSQGPENTEAFF. The V and J genes are TRBV5-4 and TRBJ1-1; D is perhaps TRBD1 (5 bases). Looked up from germline, CDR1 is SGHNT and CDR2 is YYREEE (reference sequence). Trimming shortened V by 3 bases and J by 1 base, and 13 bases separated the two germline ends. CDR3 size: 15 residues.

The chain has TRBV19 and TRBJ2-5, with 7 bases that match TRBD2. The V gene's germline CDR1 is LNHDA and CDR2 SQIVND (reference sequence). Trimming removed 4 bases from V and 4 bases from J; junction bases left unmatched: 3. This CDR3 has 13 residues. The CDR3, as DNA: TGTGCCAGTAGTAACGGCGGGAGAGAGACCCAGTACTTC. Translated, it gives CASSNGGRETQYF.

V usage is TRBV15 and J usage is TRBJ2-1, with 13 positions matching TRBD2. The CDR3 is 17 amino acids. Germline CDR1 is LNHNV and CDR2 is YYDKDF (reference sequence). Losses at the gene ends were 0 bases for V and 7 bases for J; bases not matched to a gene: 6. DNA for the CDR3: TGTGCCACCAGCAGAGATGGACTAGCGGGAGCGGGGAATGAGCAGTTCTTC. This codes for CATSRDGLAGAGNEQFF.

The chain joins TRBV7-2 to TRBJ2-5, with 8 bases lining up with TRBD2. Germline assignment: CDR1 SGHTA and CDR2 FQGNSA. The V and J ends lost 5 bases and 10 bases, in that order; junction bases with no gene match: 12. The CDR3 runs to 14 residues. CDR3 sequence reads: CASSPGPSGRDQYF. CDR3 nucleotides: TGTGCCAGCAGCCCGGGCCCATCCGGGAGGGACCAGTACTTC.

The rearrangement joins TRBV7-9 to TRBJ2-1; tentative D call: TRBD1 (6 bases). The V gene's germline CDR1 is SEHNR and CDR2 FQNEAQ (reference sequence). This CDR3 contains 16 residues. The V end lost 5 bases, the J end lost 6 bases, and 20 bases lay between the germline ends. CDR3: CASSVHRVKVINEQFF. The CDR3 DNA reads TGTGCCAGCAGCGTACACAGGGTTAAGGTAATCAATGAGCAGTTCTTC.

The chain's CDR3 is CASSVLSGGELFF. As DNA, the CDR3 is TGTGCCAGCAGCGTATTAAGCGGCGGGGAGCTGTTTTTT. The chain links TRBV9 to TRBJ2-2, with D maybe TRBD2 (5 bases). CDR1 is SGDLS, CDR2 YYNGEE, per germline. Trimming removed 1 base from V and 7 bases from J, with 8 bases in between. The CDR3 is 13 residues long.